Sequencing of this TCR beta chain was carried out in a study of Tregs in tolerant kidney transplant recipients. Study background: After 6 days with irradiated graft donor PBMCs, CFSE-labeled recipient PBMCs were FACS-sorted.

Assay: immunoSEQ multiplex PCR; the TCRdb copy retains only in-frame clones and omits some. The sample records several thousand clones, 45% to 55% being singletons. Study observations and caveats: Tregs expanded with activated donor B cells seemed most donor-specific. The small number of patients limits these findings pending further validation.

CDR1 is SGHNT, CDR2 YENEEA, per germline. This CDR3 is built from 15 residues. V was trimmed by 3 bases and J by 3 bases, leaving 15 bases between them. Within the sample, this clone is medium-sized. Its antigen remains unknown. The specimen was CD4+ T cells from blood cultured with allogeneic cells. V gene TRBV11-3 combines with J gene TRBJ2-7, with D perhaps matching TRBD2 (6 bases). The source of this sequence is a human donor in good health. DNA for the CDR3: TGTGCCAGCAGCTTCCAAATTTCGGAGGGCTACGAGCAGTACTTC. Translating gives CASSFQISEGYEQYF.